One T cell receptor (beta chain) is described in this entry. The data belong to a study of blood T cell repertoires in COVID-19. Study-wide background: The analysed material was cDNA or gDNA that came from T cells, B-cell-depleted T cells, or PBMCs.

Authors' analysis steps: Reference gene primer amplification gave estimated nucleated cell counts. The protocol was immunoSEQ multiplex PCR, while the TCRdb copy is restricted to in-frame clones and leaves out a portion. The DNA gave D and trimming, while V, J and clone size come from that table. The table includes 350,000 to 450,000 clones, about 89% detected once. V shed 1 base and J shed 8 bases, with 5 bases lying between them. The CDR3 is made up of 11 amino acids. Germline V gene sequence: CDR1 DFQATT, CDR2 SNEGSKA (reference sequence). This sequence was found in a woman aged 55-70 years with COVID-19, enrolled during active disease. The chain recombines TRBV20-1 with TRBJ1-4; no definite D call. The specimen sequenced was peripheral blood. The CDR3 region is CSARVREKLFF. In DNA, the CDR3 is TGCAGTGCTAGAGTGCGGGAAAAACTGTTTTTT.